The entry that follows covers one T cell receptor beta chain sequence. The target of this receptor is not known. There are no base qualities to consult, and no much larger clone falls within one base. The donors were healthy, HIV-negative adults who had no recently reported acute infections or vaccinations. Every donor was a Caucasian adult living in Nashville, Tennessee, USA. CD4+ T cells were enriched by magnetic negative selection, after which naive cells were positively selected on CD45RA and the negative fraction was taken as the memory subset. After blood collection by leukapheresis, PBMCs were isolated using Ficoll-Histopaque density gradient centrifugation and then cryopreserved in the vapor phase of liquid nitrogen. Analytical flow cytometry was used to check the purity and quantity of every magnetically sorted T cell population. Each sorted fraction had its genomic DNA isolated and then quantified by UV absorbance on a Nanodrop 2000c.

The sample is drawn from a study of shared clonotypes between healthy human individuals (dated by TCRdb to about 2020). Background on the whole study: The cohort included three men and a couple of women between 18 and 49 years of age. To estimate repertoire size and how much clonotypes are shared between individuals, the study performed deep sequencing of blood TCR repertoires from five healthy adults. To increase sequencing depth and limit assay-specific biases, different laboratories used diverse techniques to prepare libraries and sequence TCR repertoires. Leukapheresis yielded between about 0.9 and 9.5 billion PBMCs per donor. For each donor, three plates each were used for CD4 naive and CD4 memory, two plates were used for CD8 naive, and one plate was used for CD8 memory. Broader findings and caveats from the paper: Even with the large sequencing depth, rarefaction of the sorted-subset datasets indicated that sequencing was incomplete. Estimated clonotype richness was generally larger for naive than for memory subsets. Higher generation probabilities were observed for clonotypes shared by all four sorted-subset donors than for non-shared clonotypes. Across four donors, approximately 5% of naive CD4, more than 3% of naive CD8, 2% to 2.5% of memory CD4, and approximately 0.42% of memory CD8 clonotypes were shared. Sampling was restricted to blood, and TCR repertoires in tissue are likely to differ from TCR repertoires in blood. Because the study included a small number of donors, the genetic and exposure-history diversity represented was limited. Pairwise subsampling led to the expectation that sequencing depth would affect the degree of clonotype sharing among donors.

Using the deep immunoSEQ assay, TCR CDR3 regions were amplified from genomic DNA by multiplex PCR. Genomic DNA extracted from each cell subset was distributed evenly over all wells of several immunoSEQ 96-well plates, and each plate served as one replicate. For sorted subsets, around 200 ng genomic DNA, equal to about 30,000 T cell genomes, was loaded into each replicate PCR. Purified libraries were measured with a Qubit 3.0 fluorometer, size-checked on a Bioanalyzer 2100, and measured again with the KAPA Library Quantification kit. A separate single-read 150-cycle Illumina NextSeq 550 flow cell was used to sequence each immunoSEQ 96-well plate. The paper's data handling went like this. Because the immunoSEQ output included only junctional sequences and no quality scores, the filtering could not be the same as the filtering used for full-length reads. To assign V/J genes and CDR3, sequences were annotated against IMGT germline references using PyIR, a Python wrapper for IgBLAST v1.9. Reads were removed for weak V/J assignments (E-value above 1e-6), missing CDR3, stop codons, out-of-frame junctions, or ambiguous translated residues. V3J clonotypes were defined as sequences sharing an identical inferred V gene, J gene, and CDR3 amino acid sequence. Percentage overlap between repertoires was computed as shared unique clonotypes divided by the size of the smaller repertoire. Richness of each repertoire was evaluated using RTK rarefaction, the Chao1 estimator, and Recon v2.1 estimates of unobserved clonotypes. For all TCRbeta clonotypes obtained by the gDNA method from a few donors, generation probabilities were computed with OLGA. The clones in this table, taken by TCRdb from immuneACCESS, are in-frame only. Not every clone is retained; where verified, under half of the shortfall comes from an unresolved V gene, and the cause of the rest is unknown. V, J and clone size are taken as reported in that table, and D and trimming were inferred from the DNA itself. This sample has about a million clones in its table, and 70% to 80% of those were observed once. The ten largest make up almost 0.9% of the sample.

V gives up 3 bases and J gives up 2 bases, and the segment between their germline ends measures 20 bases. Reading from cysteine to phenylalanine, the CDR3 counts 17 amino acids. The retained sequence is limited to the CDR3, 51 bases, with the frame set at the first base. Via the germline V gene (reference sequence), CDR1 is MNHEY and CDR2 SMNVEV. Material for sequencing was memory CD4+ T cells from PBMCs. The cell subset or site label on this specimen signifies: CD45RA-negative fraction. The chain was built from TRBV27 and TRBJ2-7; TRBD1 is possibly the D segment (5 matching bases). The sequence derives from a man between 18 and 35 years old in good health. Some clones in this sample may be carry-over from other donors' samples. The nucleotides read TGTGCCAGCAGTTTTAAAGGGGTGAGCGCTAGTCCCTACGAGCAGTACTTC. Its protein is CASSFKGVSASPYEQYF.